These 7 T cell receptor beta chains were all obtained from the same sample, sequenced in a study of blood T cell repertoires in COVID-19. Sequencing used immunoSEQ multiplex PCR; TCRdb keeps in-frame clones, though not all of them. The data hold more than 300,000 clones, with more than 70% observed a single time. The sample was peripheral blood. The receptors derive from a woman aged 25 to 39 with COVID-19, enrolled during active disease.

The chain employs TRBV19 and TRBJ1-3, with D possibly TRBD1 on 6 matching bases. V lost 3 bases and J 3 bases, leaving 12 bases between the germline ends. Germline CDR1 LNHDA, CDR2 SQIVND (reference sequence). The CDR3 totals 15 residues. The CDR3 region is CASSMGAAVGNTIYF. DNA for the CDR3: TGTGCCAGTAGTATGGGGGCGGCCGTTGGAAACACCATATATTTT. The whole variable domain, remainder taken from reference TRBV19 and TRBJ1-3, is DGGITQSPKYLFRKEGQNVTLSCEQNLNHDAMYWYRQDPGQGLRLIYYSQIVNDFQKGDIAEGYSVSREKKESFPLTVTSAQKNPTAFYLCASSMGAAVGNTIYFGEGSWLTVV.

V gene TRBV3-1 (or the pseudogene TRBV3-2) combines with J gene TRBJ1-1; D may be TRBD1 (6 bases). The V end was cut by 1 base, the J end by 12 bases, with 12 bases between. Per germline, CDR1 LGHDT and CDR2 YNNKEL (reference sequence). The CDR3 extends over 12 amino acids. The CDR3 sequence: CASSQGAGVPFF. CDR3 nucleotides: TGTGCCAGCAGCCAAGGAGCAGGGGTTCCTTTCTTT.

The V and J genes are TRBV10-3 and TRBJ2-2, with 10 positions matching TRBD2. In germline, CDR1 is ENHRY, CDR2 SYGVKD. Losses at the gene ends were 0 bases for V and 4 bases for J; bases not matched to a gene: 14. This CDR3 comprises 20 residues. DNA of the CDR3: TGTGCCATCAGTGAGTCGAATATCGTAGCGGGGGGATTTGCCACCGGGGAGCTGTTTTTT. Protein: CAISESNIVAGGFATGELFF.

V gene TRBV28 combines with J gene TRBJ1-4; TRBD1 aligns across 7 bases. This CDR3 comprises 14 residues. V gave up 5 bases and J gave up 4 bases; unmatched junction bases: 4. Germline lookup yields CDR1 MDHEN and CDR2 SYDVKM. The CDR3 coding sequence is TGTGCCAGCAGTCCTCGGGACAGTAATGAAAAACTGTTTTTT. It encodes CASSPRDSNEKLFF.

This clone has just a few counts. The chain uses TRBV15 and TRBJ1-2, with 8 nucleotides matching TRBD1. The CDR3 extends over 15 amino acids. The V gene end was trimmed by 3 bases and the J gene end by 4 bases; junction bases not matched to a gene: 7. CDR1 and CDR2 (germline): LNHNV, YYDKDF (reference sequence). This CDR3 is CATSSRPGQAYGYTF. CDR3 nucleotides: TGTGCCACCAGCAGTCGTCCGGGACAGGCCTATGGCTACACCTTC.

This clone came up once. One end of the junction does not line up with germline, which may come from a read error. The CDR3 is CASSTSGGNQPQHF. CDR3 bases: TGTGCCAGCTCAACCTCAGGGGGCAACCAGCCCCAGCATTTT. The V call is TRBV18, the J call TRBJ1-5; the match to TRBD1 covers 8 bases. The CDR3 contains 14 residues. CDR1 and CDR2 (germline): KGHSH, LQKENI. Full variable domain (remainder filled in from reference TRBV18 and TRBJ1-5): NAGVMQNPRHLVRRRGQEARLRCSPMKGHSHVYWYRQLPEEGLKFMVYLQKENIIDESGMPKERFSAEFPKEGPSILRIQQVVRGDSAAYFCASSTSGGNQPQHFGDGTRLSIL.

This rearrangement joins TRBV7-9 to TRBJ1-2, with D tentatively TRBD1 (6 bases). This CDR3 is built from 14 residues. Trimming took off 7 bases at V and 2 bases at J, with 14 bases between the two ends. The germline V gene encodes CDR1 SEHNR and CDR2 FQNEAQ (reference sequence). Here the CDR3 DNA reads TGTGCCAGCACTAAGGGGGGGACAAACTATGGCTACACCTTC. Translating gives CASTKGGTNYGYTF.